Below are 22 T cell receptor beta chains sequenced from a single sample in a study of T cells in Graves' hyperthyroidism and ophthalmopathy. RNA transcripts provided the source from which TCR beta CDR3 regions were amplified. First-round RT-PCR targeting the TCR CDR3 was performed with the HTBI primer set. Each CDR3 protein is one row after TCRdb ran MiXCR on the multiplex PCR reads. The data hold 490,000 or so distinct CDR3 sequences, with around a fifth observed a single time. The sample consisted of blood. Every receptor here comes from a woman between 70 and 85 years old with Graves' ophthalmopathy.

The CDR3, as DNA: TGTGCCAGCAGTCCCTATGGGGGGTCTGGAAACACCATATATTTT. Residues: CASSPYGGSGNTIYF. The gene calls are TRBV12-3 or TRBV12-4 and TRBJ1-3; tentatively, D is TRBD1 (5 bases). V lost 5 bases and J 1 base, leaving 12 bases between the germline ends. CDR3 length: 15 amino acids.

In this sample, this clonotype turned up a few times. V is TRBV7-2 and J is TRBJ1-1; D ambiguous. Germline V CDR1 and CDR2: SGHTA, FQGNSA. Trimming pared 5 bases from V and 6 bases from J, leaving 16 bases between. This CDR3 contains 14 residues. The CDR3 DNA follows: TGTGCCAGCAGCCCTTACATGGTGGGAGCTGAAGCTTTCTTT. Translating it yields CASSPYMVGAEAFF.

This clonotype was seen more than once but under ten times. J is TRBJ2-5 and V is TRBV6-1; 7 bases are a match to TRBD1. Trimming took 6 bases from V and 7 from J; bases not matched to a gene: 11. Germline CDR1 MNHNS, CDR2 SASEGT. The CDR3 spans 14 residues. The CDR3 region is CASSRLGTAATQYF. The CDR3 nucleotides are TGTGCCAGCAGCCGCCTTGGGACAGCAGCGACCCAGTACTTC.

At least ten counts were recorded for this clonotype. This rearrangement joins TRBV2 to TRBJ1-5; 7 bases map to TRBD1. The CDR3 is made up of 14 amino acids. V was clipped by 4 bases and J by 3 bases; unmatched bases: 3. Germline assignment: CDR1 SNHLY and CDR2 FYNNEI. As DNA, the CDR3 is TGTGCCAGCAGTGGGGGACAGCTCAATCAGCCCCAGCATTTT. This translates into CASSGGQLNQPQHF. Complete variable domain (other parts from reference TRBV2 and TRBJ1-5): EPEVTQTPSHQVTQMGQEVILRCVPISNHLYFYWYRQILGQKVEFLVSFYNNEISEKSEIFDDQFSVERPDGSNFTLKIRSTKLEDSAMYFCASSGGQLNQPQHFGDGTRLSIL.

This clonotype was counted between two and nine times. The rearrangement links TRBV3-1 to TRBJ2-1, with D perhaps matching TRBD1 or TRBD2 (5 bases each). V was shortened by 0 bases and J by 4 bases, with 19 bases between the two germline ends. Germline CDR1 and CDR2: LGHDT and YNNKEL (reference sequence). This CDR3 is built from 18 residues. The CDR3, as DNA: TGTGCCAGCAGCCAAGATTCTCTAGGGACGGTGATATACAATGAGCAGTTCTTC. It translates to CASSQDSLGTVIYNEQFF.

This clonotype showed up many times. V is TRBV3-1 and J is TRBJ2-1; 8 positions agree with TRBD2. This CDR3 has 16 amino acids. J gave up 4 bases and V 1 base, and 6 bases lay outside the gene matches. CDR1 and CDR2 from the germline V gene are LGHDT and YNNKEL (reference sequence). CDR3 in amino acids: CASSQAPTSGYNEQFF. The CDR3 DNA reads TGTGCCAGCAGCCAAGCTCCTACTAGCGGATACAATGAGCAGTTCTTC.

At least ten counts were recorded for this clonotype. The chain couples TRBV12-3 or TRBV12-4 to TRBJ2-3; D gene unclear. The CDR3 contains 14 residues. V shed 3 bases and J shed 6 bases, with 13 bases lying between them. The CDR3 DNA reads TGTGCCAGCAGTTTTGGGTCGCCAGATGATACGCAGTATTTT. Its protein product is CASSFGSPDDTQYF.

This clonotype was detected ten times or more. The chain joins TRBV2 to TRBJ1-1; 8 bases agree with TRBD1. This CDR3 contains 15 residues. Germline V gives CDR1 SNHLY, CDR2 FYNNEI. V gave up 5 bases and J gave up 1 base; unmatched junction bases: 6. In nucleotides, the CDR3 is TGTGCCAGCAGTTCAGGGGGCGCGGGGAACACTGAAGCTTTCTTT. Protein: CASSSGGAGNTEAFF.

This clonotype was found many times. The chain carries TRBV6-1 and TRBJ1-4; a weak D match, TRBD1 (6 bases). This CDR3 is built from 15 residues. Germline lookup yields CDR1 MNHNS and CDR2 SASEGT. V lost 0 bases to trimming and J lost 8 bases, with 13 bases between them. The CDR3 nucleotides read TGTGCCAGCAGTGAAGCGCACAGGGCACGGGAAAAACTGTTTTTT. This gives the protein CASSEAHRAREKLFF.

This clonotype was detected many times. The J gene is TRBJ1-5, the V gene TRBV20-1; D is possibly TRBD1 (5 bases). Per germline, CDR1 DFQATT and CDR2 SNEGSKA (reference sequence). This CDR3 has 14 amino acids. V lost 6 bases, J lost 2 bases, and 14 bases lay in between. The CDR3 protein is CSARTGWGNQPQHF. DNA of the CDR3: TGCAGTGCCCGAACAGGTTGGGGCAATCAGCCCCAGCATTTT.

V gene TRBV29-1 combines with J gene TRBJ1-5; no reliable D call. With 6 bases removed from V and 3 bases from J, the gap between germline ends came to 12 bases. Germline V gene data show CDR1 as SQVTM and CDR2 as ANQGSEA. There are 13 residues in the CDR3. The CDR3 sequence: CSVKDTNNQPQHF. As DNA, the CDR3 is TGCAGCGTGAAAGACACGAACAATCAGCCCCAGCATTTT.

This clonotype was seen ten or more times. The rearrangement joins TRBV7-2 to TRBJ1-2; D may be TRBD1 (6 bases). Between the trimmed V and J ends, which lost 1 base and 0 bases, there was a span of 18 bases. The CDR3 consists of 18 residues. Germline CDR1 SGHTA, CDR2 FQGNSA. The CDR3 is CASSLVTAGALSNYGYTF. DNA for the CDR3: TGTGCCAGCAGCTTAGTTACGGCAGGGGCCCTCTCTAACTATGGCTACACCTTC. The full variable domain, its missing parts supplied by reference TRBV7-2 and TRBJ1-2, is GAGVSQSPSNKVTEKGKDVELRCDPISGHTALYWYRQSLGQGLEFLIYFQGNSAPDKSGLPSDRFSAERTGGSVSTLTIQRTQQEDSAVYLCASSLVTAGALSNYGYTFGSGTRLTVV.

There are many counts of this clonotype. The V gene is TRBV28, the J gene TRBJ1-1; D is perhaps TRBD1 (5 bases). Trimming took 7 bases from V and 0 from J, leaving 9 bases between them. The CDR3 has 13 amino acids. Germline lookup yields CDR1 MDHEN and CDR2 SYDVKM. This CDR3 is CASKDSMNTEAFF. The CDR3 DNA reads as TGTGCCAGCAAAGACAGTATGAACACTGAAGCTTTCTTT.

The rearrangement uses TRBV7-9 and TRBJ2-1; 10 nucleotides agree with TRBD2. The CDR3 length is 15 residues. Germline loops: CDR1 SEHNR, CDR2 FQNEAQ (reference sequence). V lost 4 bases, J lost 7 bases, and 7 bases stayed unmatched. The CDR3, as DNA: TGTGCCAGCAGCTCTCTAGCGGGAGCAGGGAATGAGCAGTTCTTC. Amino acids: CASSSLAGAGNEQFF.

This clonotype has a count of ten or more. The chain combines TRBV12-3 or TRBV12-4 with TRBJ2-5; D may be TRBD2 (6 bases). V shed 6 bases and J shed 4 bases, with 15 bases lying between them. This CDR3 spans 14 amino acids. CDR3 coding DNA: TGTGCCAGCAGAAGTGCGGGGTTTGGAGAGACCCAGTACTTC. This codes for CASRSAGFGETQYF.

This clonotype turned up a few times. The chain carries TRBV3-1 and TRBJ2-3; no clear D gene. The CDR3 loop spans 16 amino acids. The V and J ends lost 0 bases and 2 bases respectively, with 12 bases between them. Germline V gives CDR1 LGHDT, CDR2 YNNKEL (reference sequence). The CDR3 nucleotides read TGTGCCAGCAGCCAAGAGGGTAGATCCACCACAGATACGCAGTATTTT. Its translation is CASSQEGRSTTDTQYF.

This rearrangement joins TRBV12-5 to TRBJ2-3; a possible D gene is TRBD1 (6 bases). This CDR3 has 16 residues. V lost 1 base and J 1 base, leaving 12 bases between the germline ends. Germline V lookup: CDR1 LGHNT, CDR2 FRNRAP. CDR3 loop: CASGLGGTPRTDTQYF. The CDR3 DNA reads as TGTGCTAGTGGTTTGGGTGGGACACCCCGCACAGATACGCAGTATTTT.

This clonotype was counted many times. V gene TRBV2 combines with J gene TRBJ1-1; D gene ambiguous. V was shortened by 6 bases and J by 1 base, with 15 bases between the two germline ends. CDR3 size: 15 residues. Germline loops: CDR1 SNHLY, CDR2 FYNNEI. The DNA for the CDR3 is TGTGCCAGCAGCGCCATGTTCGGACCGAACACTGAAGCTTTCTTT. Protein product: CASSAMFGPNTEAFF.

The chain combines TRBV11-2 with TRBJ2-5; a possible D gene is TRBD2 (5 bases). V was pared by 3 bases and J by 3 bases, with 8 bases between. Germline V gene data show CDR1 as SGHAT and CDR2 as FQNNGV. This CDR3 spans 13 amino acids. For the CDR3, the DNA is TGTGCCAGCAGCTTTGGGGAGAAAGAGACCCAGTACTTC. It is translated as CASSFGEKETQYF.

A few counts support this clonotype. For the CDR3, the DNA is TGCAGTGCTACCCCAGGGTATTATAATTCACCCCTCCACTTT. Protein product: CSATPGYYNSPLHF. The genes are TRBV20-1 and TRBJ1-6; D possibly corresponds to TRBD1 (5 bases). Trimming cost V 4 bases and J 4 bases, with 11 bases left between them. The length of the CDR3 is 14 residues. Per the germline V gene, CDR1 is DFQATT and CDR2 is SNEGSKA (reference sequence).

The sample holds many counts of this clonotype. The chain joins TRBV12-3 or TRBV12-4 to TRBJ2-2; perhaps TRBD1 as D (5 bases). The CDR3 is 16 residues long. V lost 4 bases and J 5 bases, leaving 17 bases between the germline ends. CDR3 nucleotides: TGTGCCAGCAGTTCCTGGACACTGGTTCGAACCGGGGAGCTGTTTTTT. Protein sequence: CASSSWTLVRTGELFF.

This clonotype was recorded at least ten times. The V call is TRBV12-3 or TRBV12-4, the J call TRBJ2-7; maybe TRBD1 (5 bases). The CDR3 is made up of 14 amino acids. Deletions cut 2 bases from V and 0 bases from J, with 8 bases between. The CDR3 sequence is CASSLMGPSYEQYF. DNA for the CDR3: TGTGCCAGCAGTTTAATGGGGCCCTCCTACGAGCAGTACTTC.